This T cell receptor (beta chain) came from a study of control samples from healthy donors and cancer patients. V gave up 5 bases and J gave up 11 bases, with 12 bases separating them. This CDR3 spans 11 amino acids. Germline V CDR1 and CDR2: SGHNT, YENEEA. Profiled with immunoSEQ multiplex PCR; TCRdb holds only in-frame clones, not every one. The profile shows over 150,000 clones, about 95% of them singletons. This TCR was sampled from a man aged 60 to 69 with colorectal cancer. The rearrangement links TRBV11-3 to TRBJ1-1; D unclear. The sample was PBMCs. The chain's CDR3 is CASSLLLEAFF. In DNA form, the CDR3 reads TGTGCCAGCAGCCTCCTGCTAGAGGCTTTCTTT.